This TCR beta chain was identified during a study of cytomegalovirus exposure and HLA in healthy donors. Primers: 60 Vbeta forward and 13 Jbeta reverse. Measured with immunoSEQ multiplex PCR; TCRdb has only the in-frame clones, and not every one. The sample holds 170,000 or so clones, over 70% seen once. Trimming removed 0 bases from V and 15 bases from J; junction bases left unmatched: 6. CDR1 is SGHNT, CDR2 YYREEE, per germline (reference sequence). The CDR3 runs to 13 residues. The chain employs TRBV5-4 and TRBJ2-1, with 10 bases fitting TRBD1. This clonotype was sampled from a woman aged 45-65 years in good health and CMV-seronegative. Sequencing input: PBMCs. Here the CDR3 reads CASSLAGQGGLFF. The DNA for the CDR3 is TGTGCCAGCAGCTTGGCAGGACAGGGGGGATTGTTCTTC.